A selection of T cell receptor beta chains follows, all from one sample in a study of blood T cell repertoires in COVID-19. The data were produced by immunoSEQ multiplex PCR, yet TCRdb's version contains in-frame clones alone and is incomplete. The sample has approximately 89,000 clones, about 80% seen once. The sequenced sample consisted of peripheral blood. Source of these receptors: a woman at least 80 years old with acute or convalescent COVID-19. CDR3s include the opening cysteine and the closing phenylalanine or tryptophan. Each record gives: V gene, J gene, clone size, D gene, CDR3 DNA, CDR3 protein. The D gene is left open where the match is weak. Clone size is not always given. Where it is, it says once, few, many or a class for expanded clones.

v_call: TRBV10-3; j_call: TRBJ1-6; clone_size: -; d_call: -; cdr3_nt: TGTGCCATCACCCCCAGTGGACAGCTAGTTAATTCACCCCTCCACTTT; cdr3_aa: CAITPSGQLVNSPLHF
v_call: TRBV6-4; j_call: TRBJ2-5; clone_size: -; d_call: TRBD2; cdr3_nt: TGTGCCAGCAGTGAGACTAGCGGGAGTGTCGTTTACTTC; cdr3_aa: CASSETSGSVVYF
v_call: TRBV6-5; j_call: TRBJ2-3; clone_size: -; d_call: TRBD2; cdr3_nt: TGTGCCAGCAGTTATACCCCAGCGGGATTCACAGATACGCAGTATTTT; cdr3_aa: CASSYTPAGFTDTQYF
v_call: TRBV5-1; j_call: TRBJ2-7; clone_size: -; d_call: -; cdr3_nt: TGCGCCAGCAGCTTGGAAGCAGGGTGGAACGAGCAGTACTTC; cdr3_aa: CASSLEAGWNEQYF
v_call: TRBV19; j_call: TRBJ2-3; clone_size: -; d_call: -; cdr3_nt: TGTGCCAGTAGTTCTCTTGCAAAGGGACTTATCGTCACAGATACGCAGTATTTT; cdr3_aa: CASSSLAKGLIVTDTQYF
v_call: TRBV7-9; j_call: TRBJ1-1; clone_size: -; d_call: -; cdr3_nt: TGTGCCAGCAGCTCCCAGGGGCCCGGGCAAGCTTTCTTT; cdr3_aa: CASSSQGPGQAFF
v_call: TRBV11-2; j_call: TRBJ2-5; clone_size: -; d_call: TRBD2; cdr3_nt: TGTGCCAGCAGCTTAGATCCGGGACTAGCGGGGTCCCAGTACTTC; cdr3_aa: CASSLDPGLAGSQYF
v_call: TRBV6-2/TRBV6-3; j_call: TRBJ2-2; clone_size: -; d_call: -; cdr3_nt: TGTGCCAGCAGTTTCGGGGGGCCCGGGGAGCTGTTTTTT; cdr3_aa: CASSFGGPGELFF
v_call: TRBV6-1; j_call: TRBJ2-4; clone_size: once; d_call: -; cdr3_nt: TGTGCCAGCAGTGAACTTCGCATTCAGTACTTC; cdr3_aa: CASSELRIQYF
v_call: TRBV28; j_call: TRBJ1-1; clone_size: -; d_call: -; cdr3_nt: TGTGCCAGCAGTTTAGGTGGGGGGGGCACTGAAGCTTTCTTT; cdr3_aa: CASSLGGGGTEAFF
v_call: TRBV2; j_call: TRBJ1-2; clone_size: -; d_call: -; cdr3_nt: TGTGCCAGCAGTGTCGGCGGGGCAAACTATGGCTACACCTTC; cdr3_aa: CASSVGGANYGYTF
v_call: TRBV27; j_call: TRBJ2-1; clone_size: few; d_call: TRBD1; cdr3_nt: TGTGCCAGCAGTCCGACAGGGGGTATCACCTACAATGAGCAGTTCTTC; cdr3_aa: CASSPTGGITYNEQFF